This is a list of T cell receptor beta chains from one sample in a study of siplizumab effects on memory and regulatory T cells. Generated by immunoSEQ multiplex PCR, the TCRdb table keeps only in-frame clones and is missing some. This sample has some 97,000 clones, with around 90% found just once. Sequencing used CD4+ T cells sorted from blood. These receptors all come from a human donor in good health. Each CDR3 is given with its conserved first and last residue. The order of the fields is clone size, CDR3 length, D gene, V gene, J gene, CDR3 DNA, CDR3 protein. The D gene is left open where the match is weak. Rows may omit the clone size; those that give it use once, few, many or a size class.

>NA|16|NA|TRBV19|TRBJ1-2
TGTGCCAGTAGTATAAACCGGGACGCAAAAGTGAATGGCTACACCTTC
CASSINRDAKVNGYTF
>NA|16|NA|TRBV28|TRBJ1-1
TGTGCCACCACATTTCTCACAGGGTGGCGAAACACTGAAGCTTTCTTT
CATTFLTGWRNTEAFF
>NA|16|NA|TRBV18|TRBJ2-7
TGTGCCAGCTCCGGGGGCCGGACTCGTCGTGAATACGAGCAGTACTTC
CASSGGRTRREYEQYF
>NA|13|NA|TRBV7-2|TRBJ2-5
TGTGCCAGCAGCTCCTTGATCCAAGAGACCCAGTACTTC
CASSSLIQETQYF
>NA|14|NA|TRBV5-1|TRBJ1-3
TGCGCCAGCAGCATAGACGTCTCTGGAAACACCATATATTTT
CASSIDVSGNTIYF
>NA|13|NA|TRBV6-1|TRBJ2-2
TGTGCCAGCATCTCTACGAACACCGGGGAGCTGTTTTTT
CASISTNTGELFF
>NA|10|NA|TRBV23-1|TRBJ2-5
TGCGCCTGCCACGGGGAGACCCAGTACTTC
CACHGETQYF
>NA|14|NA|TRBV10-1|TRBJ2-2
TGCGCCAGCAGTAAGGCTACGAACACCGGGGAGCTGTTTTTT
CASSKATNTGELFF
>NA|14|NA|TRBV7-3|TRBJ2-5
TGTGCCAGCAGCTTATCAGGGTCTGGGGAGACCCAGTACTTC
CASSLSGSGETQYF
>NA|14|TRBD1|TRBV5-4|TRBJ2-3
TGTGCCAGCAGTCGGACAGGGGAGCCAGATACGCAGTATTTT
CASSRTGEPDTQYF
>NA|17|NA|TRBV4-1|TRBJ1-6
TGCGCCAGCAGCCAAGTGGGCATGTTGATAGGGGATTCACCCCTCCACTTT
CASSQVGMLIGDSPLHF
>NA|12|NA|TRBV19|TRBJ1-1
TGTGCCAGTAGTATAGAGGACGCTGAAGCTTTCTTT
CASSIEDAEAFF
>NA|15|NA|TRBV18|TRBJ2-7
TGTGCCAGCTCACCGCGAAGGGTCGGGCCCTACGAGCAGTACTTC
CASSPRRVGPYEQYF
>NA|18|TRBD2|TRBV5-6|TRBJ2-3
TGTGCCAGCAGCTTGATTTTAGCGGGGGGGCCAAGCACAGATACGCAGTATTTT
CASSLILAGGPSTDTQYF
>NA|15|TRBD1|TRBV28|TRBJ2-7
TGTGCCAGCAGTTCGACAGGGGAAAGATCCTACGAGCAGTACTTC
CASSSTGERSYEQYF
>NA|12|NA|TRBV18|TRBJ1-1
TGTGCCAGCTCACAGGGGAACACTGAAGCTTTCTTT
CASSQGNTEAFF
>NA|14|NA|TRBV11-2|TRBJ2-3
TGTGCCAGCAGCTTTGGGGCGGGCACAGATACGCAGTATTTT
CASSFGAGTDTQYF
>NA|17|NA|TRBV14|TRBJ1-1
TGTGCCAGCAGCCAAAGGGGCGAGGGGCCCGGATTTATGGGTGCTTTCTTT
CASSQRGEGPGFMGAFF
>NA|18|NA|TRBV6-4|TRBJ2-6
TGTGCCAGCAGTGACTCAGGGGGGACTGGGGCTGGGGCCAACGTCCTGACTTTC
CASSDSGGTGAGANVLTF
>NA|11|NA|TRBV25-1|TRBJ1-2
TGTGCCAGCAGTAGATTCTATGGCTACACCTTC
CASSRFYGYTF
>once|14|TRBD1|TRBV29-1|TRBJ1-5
TGCAGCGTTGCATCGGACAGGACCAATCAGCCCCAGCATTTT
CSVASDRTNQPQHF
>NA|15|NA|TRBV5-6|TRBJ2-5
TGTGCCAGCAGCTTCCTAGCGAGGACGCAAGAGACCCAGTACTTC
CASSFLARTQETQYF